The rows below give T cell receptor beta chains drawn from one sample of a study of blood T cell repertoires in COVID-19. Some clones are missing from TCRdb's copy, which holds only in-frame ones; the method was immunoSEQ multiplex PCR. The table lists 75,000 to 80,000 clones, about 90% of them singletons. The source material was peripheral blood. These receptors came from a human donor in a cohort sampled during active COVID-19. Each CDR3 is given with its conserved first and last residue. A D gene is named only where the DNA matches it firmly. Rows may omit the clone size; those that give it use once, few, many or a size class.

d_call j_call clone_size cdr3_length v_call cdr3_nt cdr3_aa
TRBD1 TRBJ2-7 - 15 TRBV5-1 TGCGCCAGCAGCTTTGGGGACAGGGATACCTACGAGCAGTACTTC CASSFGDRDTYEQYF
- TRBJ2-7 - 12 TRBV6-2/TRBV6-3 TGTGCCAGCAGCCGACAAGACTACGAGCAGTACTTC CASSRQDYEQYF
- TRBJ1-1 - 15 TRBV27 TGTGCCAGCAGTTTATCACCCGGGATGAACACTGAAGCTTTCTTT CASSLSPGMNTEAFF
- TRBJ1-2 - 17 TRBV3-1/TRBV3-2 TGTGCCAGCAGCCAAGCCGCGACAGTCCCTTTTAACTATGGCTACACCTTC CASSQAATVPFNYGYTF
TRBD2 TRBJ2-7 few 16 TRBV4-2 TGTGCCAGCAGCCAAGGGGAGGGAAGCGTATCCTACGAGCAGTACTTC CASSQGEGSVSYEQYF
- TRBJ2-7 - 13 TRBV19 TGTGCCAGTAGCAAGGGACTCTCCTACGAGCAGTACTTC CASSKGLSYEQYF
- TRBJ1-1 - 13 TRBV5-8 TGTGCCAGCAGTTTTGGACAAAGCAGTGAAGCTTTCTTT CASSFGQSSEAFF
TRBD2 TRBJ2-7 - 15 TRBV27 TGTGCCAGCAGTTGGTCAAGCGGGGGGCCCTACGAGCAGTACTTC CASSWSSGGPYEQYF
- TRBJ1-1 - 14 TRBV13 TGTGCCAGCAGCTTAAACACAGGCATCACTGAAGCTTTCTTT CASSLNTGITEAFF
- TRBJ1-1 - 13 TRBV9 TGTGCCAGCAGCGTAGACGGGAACACTGAAGCTTTCTTT CASSVDGNTEAFF
- TRBJ1-3 - 15 TRBV9 TGTGCCAGCAGCGTAGGCGGGATTAGCGGAAACACCATATATTTT CASSVGGISGNTIYF
TRBD1 TRBJ2-1 - 12 TRBV7-2 TGTGCCAGCAGGACAGGGTACAATGAGCAGTTCTTC CASRTGYNEQFF
- TRBJ1-2 - 14 TRBV6-2/TRBV6-3 TGTGCCAGCAGCAAAGGAGGATCTGACTATGGCTACACCTTC CASSKGGSDYGYTF
- TRBJ1-2 - 14 TRBV3-1/TRBV3-2 TGTGCCAGCAGCCAAGAGGGGGGAAACTATGGCTACACCTTC CASSQEGGNYGYTF
TRBD1 TRBJ2-7 - 16 TRBV4-3 TGCGCCAGCAGCCAAGTCTCGGGACAGGGGGCCAACGAGCAGTACTTC CASSQVSGQGANEQYF
- TRBJ2-7 - 14 TRBV18 TGTGCCAGCTCACCCCCGGTTGGCTCCTACGAGCAGTACTTC CASSPPVGSYEQYF
TRBD1 TRBJ2-3 once 15 TRBV4-3 TGCGCCAGCAGCCGCCAGCCCACAGGGGAAGATACGCAGTATTTT CASSRQPTGEDTQYF
- TRBJ1-1 - 18 TRBV24-1 TGTGCCACCAGTTTTGTAGCAGCAGTCCTCCTGCTGAACACTGAAGCTTTCTTT CATSFVAAVLLLNTEAFF
- TRBJ2-3 - 13 TRBV6-5 TGTGCCAGCAGTTCGGCGGGGTTGAATACGCAGTATTTT CASSSAGLNTQYF
- TRBJ1-5 - 16 TRBV7-2 TGTGCCAGCAGCCCGACTTCGTGGCGGGGCAATCAGCCCCAGCATTTT CASSPTSWRGNQPQHF
- TRBJ2-7 - 21 TRBV21-1 TGTGCCAGCAGCAAACTGAGGGTCCCGGGACTAGCGGAACCCGACACCTACGAGCAGTACTTC CASSKLRVPGLAEPDTYEQYF
TRBD1 TRBJ1-1 - 18 TRBV2 TGTGCCAGCAGTGAATCGATCGGGACAGGGAGGGAGAACACTGAAGCTTTCTTT CASSESIGTGRENTEAFF
- TRBJ1-2 - 13 TRBV12-3/TRBV12-4 TGTGCCAGCAGCGTTGACAGGCCTTATGGCTACACCTTC CASSVDRPYGYTF
TRBD2 TRBJ2-1 - 18 TRBV6-2/TRBV6-3 TGTGCCAGCAGTTACTCGAACCCAGCGGGGGGGAATTGGAATGAGCAGTTCTTC CASSYSNPAGGNWNEQFF
- TRBJ1-2 - 12 TRBV29-1 TGCAGCGCCGGGACACCCTCGGGTGGCTACACCTTC CSAGTPSGGYTF
- TRBJ2-3 - 11 TRBV25-1 TGTGCCAGCACAACAGGGTTAACGCAGTATTTT CASTTGLTQYF
TRBD2 TRBJ2-3 - 15 TRBV5-1 TGCGCCAGCAGCCCTCCGGGAGGTCCCAGAGATACGCAGTATTTT CASSPPGGPRDTQYF
- TRBJ1-3 - 15 TRBV3-1/TRBV3-2 TGTGCCAGCAGCCAAGTGTCAGGAACTGGAAACACCATATATTTT CASSQVSGTGNTIYF
TRBD1 TRBJ1-5 few 14 TRBV5-5 TGTGCCAGCAGTTACGGGACAGCCGATCAGCCCCAGCATTTT CASSYGTADQPQHF
TRBD1 TRBJ2-2 - 15 TRBV7-6 TGTGCCAGCAGCTCCAGACAGGGATCCACCGGGGAGCTGTTTTTT CASSSRQGSTGELFF
- TRBJ1-2 - 13 TRBV2 TGTGCCAATAATGGGGGGGGCGCTTATGGCTACACCTTC CANNGGGAYGYTF
- TRBJ2-5 - 14 TRBV4-1 TGCGCCAGCAGCCAAACAGGGTTCGGAGAGACCCAGTACTTC CASSQTGFGETQYF
TRBD1 TRBJ1-5 - 15 TRBV7-2 TGTGCCAGCAGCTTAGATTCCAGGGGGAATCAGCCCCAGCATTTT CASSLDSRGNQPQHF
- TRBJ1-3 - 15 TRBV5-4 TGTGCCAGCAGCTTGGGCCCAGGGGATGGAAACACCATATATTTT CASSLGPGDGNTIYF
TRBD1 TRBJ2-2 - 15 TRBV5-1 TGCGCCAGCAGCCCCGGGACAGGGCACACCGGGGAGCTGTTTTTT CASSPGTGHTGELFF